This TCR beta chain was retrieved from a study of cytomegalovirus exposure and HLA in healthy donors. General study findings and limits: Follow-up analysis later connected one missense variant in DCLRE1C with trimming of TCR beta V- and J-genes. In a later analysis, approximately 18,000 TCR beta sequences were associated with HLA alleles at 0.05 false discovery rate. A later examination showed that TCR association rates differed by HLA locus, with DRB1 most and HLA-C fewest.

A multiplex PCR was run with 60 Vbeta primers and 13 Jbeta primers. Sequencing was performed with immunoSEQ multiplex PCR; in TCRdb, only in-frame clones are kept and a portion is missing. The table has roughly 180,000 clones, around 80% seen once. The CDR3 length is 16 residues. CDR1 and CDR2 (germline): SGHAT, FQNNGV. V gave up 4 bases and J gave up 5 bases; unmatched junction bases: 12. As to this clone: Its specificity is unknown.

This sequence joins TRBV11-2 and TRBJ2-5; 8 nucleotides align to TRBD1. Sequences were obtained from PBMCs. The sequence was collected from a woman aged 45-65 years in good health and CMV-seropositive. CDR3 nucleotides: TGTGCCAGCAGCTCTCTGGGGAGACAGGGGTCGGAGACCCAGTACTTC. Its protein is CASSSLGRQGSETQYF.